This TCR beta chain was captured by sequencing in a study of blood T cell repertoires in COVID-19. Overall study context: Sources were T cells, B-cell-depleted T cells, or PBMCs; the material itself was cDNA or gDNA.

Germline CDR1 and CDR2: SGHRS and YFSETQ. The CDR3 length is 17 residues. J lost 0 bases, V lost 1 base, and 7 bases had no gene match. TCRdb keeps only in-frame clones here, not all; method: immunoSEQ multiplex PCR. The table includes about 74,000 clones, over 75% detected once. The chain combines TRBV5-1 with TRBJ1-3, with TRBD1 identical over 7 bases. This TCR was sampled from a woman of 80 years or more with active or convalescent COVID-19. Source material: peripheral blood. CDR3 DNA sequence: TGCGCCAGCAGCTTGAGCCCCCAGGGGGGCTCTGGAAACACCATATATTTT. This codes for CASSLSPQGGSGNTIYF.